The clone carrying this TCR beta chain was seen more than once but under ten times. TCRdb re-analysed the RT-PCR reads in MiXCR, keeping a single row per CDR3 protein. The sample consists of 150,000 to 200,000 distinct CDR3 sequences, over 25% of them appearing once. CDR3 length: 15 residues. Trimming removed 3 bases from V and 2 bases from J, with 11 bases in between. The data originate from a study of patients and donors after allogeneic stem cell transplantation. The chain has TRBV12-3 or TRBV12-4 and TRBJ1-5; D is ambiguous. Sequencing used blood, either unsorted or a sorted T cell fraction (not recorded which). This TCR derives from a human donor who was either an allogeneic HSCT recipient or a stem cell or donor lymphocyte infusion donor (not recorded which). It is not recorded whose cells these are; they may come from a transplant donor. The CDR3 sequence: CASSLGGAGNQPQHF. Here the CDR3 DNA reads TGTGCCAGCAGTTTGGGTGGTGCGGGCAATCAGCCCCAGCATTTT.